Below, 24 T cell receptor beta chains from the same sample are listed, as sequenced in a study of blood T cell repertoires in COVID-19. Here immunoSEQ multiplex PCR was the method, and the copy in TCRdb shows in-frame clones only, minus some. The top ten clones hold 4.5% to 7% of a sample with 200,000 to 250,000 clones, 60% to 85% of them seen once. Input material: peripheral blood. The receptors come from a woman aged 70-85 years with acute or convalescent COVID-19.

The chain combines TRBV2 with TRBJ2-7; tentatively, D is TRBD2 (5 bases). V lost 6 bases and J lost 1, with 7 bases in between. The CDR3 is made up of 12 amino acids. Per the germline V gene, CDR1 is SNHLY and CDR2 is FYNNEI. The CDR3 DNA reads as TGTGCCAGCAGACGGGGATCCTACGAGCAGTACTTC. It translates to CASRRGSYEQYF.

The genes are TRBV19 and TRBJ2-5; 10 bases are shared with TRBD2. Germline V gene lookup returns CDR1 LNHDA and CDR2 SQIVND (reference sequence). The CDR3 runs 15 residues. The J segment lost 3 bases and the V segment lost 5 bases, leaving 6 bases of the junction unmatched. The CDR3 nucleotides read TGTGCCAGTAGTCCCCGGACTAGCGGCAAAGAGACCCAGTACTTC. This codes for CASSPRTSGKETQYF.

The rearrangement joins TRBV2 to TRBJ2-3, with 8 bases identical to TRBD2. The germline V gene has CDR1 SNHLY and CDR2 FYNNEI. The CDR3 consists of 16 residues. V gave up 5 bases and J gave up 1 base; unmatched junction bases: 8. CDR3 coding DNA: TGTGCCAGCAGTCCCTGGGGTAGCGGGGGCACAGATACGCAGTATTTT. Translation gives CASSPWGSGGTDTQYF.

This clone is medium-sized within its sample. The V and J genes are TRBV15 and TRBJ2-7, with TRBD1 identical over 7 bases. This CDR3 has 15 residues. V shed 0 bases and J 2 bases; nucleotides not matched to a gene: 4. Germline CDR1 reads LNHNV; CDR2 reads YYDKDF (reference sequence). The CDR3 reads CATSRDLGQTYEQYF. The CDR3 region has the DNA TGTGCCACCAGCAGAGATCTGGGACAGACCTACGAGCAGTACTTC.

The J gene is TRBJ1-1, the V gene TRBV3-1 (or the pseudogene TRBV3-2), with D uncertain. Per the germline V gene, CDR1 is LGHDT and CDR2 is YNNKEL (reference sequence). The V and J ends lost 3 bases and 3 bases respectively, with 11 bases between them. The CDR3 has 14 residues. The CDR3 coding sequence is TGTGCCAGCAGCCAGCGGGAAGAGGACACTGAAGCTTTCTTT. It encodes CASSQREEDTEAFF.

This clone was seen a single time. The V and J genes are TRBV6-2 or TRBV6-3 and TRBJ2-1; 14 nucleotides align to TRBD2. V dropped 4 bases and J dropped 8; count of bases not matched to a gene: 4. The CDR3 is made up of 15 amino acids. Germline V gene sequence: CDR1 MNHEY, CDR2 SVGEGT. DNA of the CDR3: TGTGCCAGCAGTTCGGGACTAGCGGGAGTCCATGAGCAGTTCTTC. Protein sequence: CASSSGLAGVHEQFF.

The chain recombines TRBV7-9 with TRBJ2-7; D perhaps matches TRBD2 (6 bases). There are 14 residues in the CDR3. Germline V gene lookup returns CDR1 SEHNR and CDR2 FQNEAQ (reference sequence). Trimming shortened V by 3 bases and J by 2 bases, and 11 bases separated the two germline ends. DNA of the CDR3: TGTGCCAGCAGCTTGCGGGGTTCGGCCTACGAGCAGTACTTC. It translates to CASSLRGSAYEQYF.

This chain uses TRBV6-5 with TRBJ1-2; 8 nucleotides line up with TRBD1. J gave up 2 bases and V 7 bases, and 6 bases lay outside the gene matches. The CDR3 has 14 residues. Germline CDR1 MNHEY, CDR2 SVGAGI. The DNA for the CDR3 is TGTGCCAGCAAAGGGACAGGAGAAAACTATGGCTACACCTTC. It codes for CASKGTGENYGYTF.

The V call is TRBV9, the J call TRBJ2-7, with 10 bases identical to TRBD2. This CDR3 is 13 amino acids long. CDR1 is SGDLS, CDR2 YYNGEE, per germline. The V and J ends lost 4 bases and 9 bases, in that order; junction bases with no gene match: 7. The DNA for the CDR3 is TGTGCCAGCAGCCCGAGCGGGGGGGTAGTGCAGTACTTC. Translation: CASSPSGGVVQYF.

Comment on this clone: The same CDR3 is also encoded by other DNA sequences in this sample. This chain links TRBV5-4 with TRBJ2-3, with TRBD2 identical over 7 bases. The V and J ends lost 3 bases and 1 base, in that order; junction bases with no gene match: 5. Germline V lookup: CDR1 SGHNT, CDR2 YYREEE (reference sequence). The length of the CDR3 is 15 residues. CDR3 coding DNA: TGTGCCAGCAGCTCGGTAGCGGGTGGCACAGATACGCAGTATTTT. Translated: CASSSVAGGTDTQYF.

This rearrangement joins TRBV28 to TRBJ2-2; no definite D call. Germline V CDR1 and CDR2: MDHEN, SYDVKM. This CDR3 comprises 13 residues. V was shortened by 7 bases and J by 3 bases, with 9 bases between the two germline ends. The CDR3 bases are TGTGCCAGCACCCGGTTGGACACCGGGGAGCTGTTTTTT. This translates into CASTRLDTGELFF.

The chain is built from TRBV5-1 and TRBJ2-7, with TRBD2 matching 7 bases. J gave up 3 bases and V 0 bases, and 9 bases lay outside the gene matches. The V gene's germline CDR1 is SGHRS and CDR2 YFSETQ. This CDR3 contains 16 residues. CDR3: CASSLVASGLNYEQYF. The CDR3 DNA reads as TGCGCCAGCAGCTTGGTCGCTAGCGGTCTGAACTACGAGCAGTACTTC. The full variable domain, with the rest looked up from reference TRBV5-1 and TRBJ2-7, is KAGVTQTPRYLIKTRGQQVTLSCSPISGHRSVSWYQQTPGQGLQFLFEYFSETQRNKGNFPGRFSGRQFSNSRSEMNVSTLELGDSALYLCASSLVASGLNYEQYFGPGTRLTVT.

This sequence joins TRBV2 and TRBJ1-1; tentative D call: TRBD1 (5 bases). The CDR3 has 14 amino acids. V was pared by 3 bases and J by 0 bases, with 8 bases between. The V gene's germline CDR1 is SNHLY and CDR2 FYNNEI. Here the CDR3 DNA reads TGTGCCAGCAGTGAGTCGGGGGTGAACACTGAAGCTTTCTTT. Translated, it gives CASSESGVNTEAFF. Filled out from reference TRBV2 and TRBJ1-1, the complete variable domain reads EPEVTQTPSHQVTQMGQEVILRCVPISNHLYFYWYRQILGQKVEFLVSFYNNEISEKSEIFDDQFSVERPDGSNFTLKIRSTKLEDSAMYFCASSESGVNTEAFFGQGTRLTVV.

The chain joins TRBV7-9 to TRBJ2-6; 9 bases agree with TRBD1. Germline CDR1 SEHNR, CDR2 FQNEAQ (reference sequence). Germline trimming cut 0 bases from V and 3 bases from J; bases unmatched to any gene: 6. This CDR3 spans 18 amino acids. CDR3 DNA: TGTGCCAGCAGCTTAGCCGGGACAGGGACGGTTGGGGCCAACGTCCTGACTTTC. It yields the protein CASSLAGTGTVGANVLTF.

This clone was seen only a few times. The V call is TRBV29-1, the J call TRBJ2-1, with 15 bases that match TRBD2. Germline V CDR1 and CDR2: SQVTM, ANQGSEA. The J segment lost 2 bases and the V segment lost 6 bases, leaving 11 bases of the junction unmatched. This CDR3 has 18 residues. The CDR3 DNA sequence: TGCAGCGTCGCCGGACTAGCGGGAGGGCCCAGAGCCTACAATGAGCAGTTCTTC. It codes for CSVAGLAGGPRAYNEQFF.

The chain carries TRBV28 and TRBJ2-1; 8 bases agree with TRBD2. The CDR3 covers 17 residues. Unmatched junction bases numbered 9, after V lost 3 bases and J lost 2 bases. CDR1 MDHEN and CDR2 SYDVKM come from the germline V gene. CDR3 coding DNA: TGTGCCAGCAGTTTCGTGGGGAGCGGGAGCACCTACAATGAGCAGTTCTTC. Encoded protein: CASSFVGSGSTYNEQFF.

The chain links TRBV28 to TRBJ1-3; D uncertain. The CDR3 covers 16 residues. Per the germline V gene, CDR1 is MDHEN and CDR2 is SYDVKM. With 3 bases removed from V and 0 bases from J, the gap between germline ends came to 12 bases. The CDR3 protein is CASSFPPALSGNTIYF. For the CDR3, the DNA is TGTGCCAGCAGTTTCCCCCCAGCGCTCTCTGGAAACACCATATATTTT. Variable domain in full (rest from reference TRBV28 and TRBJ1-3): DVKVTQSSRYLVKRTGEKVFLECVQDMDHENMFWYRQDPGLGLRLIYFSYDVKMKEKGDIPEGYSVSREKKERFSLILESASTNQTSMYLCASSFPPALSGNTIYFGEGSWLTVV.

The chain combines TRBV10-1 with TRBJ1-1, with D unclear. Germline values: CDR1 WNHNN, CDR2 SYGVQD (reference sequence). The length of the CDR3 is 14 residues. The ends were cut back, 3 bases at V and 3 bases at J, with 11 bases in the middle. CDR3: CASSESGRYTEAFF. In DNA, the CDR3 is TGCGCCAGCAGTGAATCAGGTCGGTACACTGAAGCTTTCTTT.

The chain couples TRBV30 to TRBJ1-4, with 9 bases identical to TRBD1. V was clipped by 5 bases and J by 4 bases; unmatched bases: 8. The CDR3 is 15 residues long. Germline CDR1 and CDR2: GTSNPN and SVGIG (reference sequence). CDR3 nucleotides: TGTGCCTGGGGACAGGGGCCCACGGGTAATGAAAAACTGTTTTTT. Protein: CAWGQGPTGNEKLFF.

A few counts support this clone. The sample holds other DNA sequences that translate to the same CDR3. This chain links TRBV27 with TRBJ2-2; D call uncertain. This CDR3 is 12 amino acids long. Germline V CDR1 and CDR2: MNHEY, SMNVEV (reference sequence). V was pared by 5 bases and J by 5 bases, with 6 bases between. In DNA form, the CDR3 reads TGTGCCAGCAGTATAAATACCGGGGAGCTGTTTTTT. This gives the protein CASSINTGELFF.

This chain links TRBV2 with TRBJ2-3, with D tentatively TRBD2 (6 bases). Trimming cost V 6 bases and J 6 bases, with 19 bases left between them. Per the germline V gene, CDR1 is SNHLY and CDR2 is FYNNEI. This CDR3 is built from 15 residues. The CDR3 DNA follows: TGTGCCAGCAGGCCTTGGATGATCCGGGGGGATACGCAGTATTTT. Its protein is CASRPWMIRGDTQYF.

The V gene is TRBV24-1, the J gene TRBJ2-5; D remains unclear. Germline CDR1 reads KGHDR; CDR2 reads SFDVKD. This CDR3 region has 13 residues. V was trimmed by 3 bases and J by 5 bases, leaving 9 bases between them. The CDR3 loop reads CATSDERFETQYF. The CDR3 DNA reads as TGTGCCACCAGTGATGAGAGGTTCGAGACCCAGTACTTC.

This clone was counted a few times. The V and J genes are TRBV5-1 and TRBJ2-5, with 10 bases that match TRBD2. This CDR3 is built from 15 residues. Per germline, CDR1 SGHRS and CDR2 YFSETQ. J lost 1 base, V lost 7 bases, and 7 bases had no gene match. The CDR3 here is CASRLSGGAQETQYF. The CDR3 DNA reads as TGCGCCAGCCGCCTGAGCGGGGGGGCCCAAGAGACCCAGTACTTC.

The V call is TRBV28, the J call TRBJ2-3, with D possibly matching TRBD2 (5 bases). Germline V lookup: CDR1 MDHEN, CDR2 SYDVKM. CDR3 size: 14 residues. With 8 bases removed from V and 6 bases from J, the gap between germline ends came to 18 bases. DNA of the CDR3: TGTGCCAGCCGAGGACTTCGCTTGTCGGATACGCAGTATTTT. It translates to CASRGLRLSDTQYF.